This T cell receptor (beta chain) was found in a study of shared clonotypes between healthy human individuals. Findings and caveats of the study: Memory subsets generally showed smaller estimated richness than naive subsets did. Roughly 5% was the fraction of naive CD4 clonotypes found shared across a few donors. Though the depth was large, rarefaction showed that sorted-subset sequencing was incomplete.

Replicate PCRs run on sorted subsets employed 150 to 250 ng DNA, 25,000 to 35,000 T cell genomes. TCRdb keeps only in-frame clones here, not all; method: immunoSEQ multiplex PCR. The sample has 1.6 million or so clones, 98% seen once; the top ten hold roughly 0.35%. Details on this clone: Its specificity is unknown.

V dropped 5 bases and J dropped 4 bases, with 18 bases sitting between them. CDR1 is MDHEN, CDR2 SYDVKM, per germline. This CDR3 contains 16 residues. Input material: naive CD4+ T cells sorted from blood. Indicated subset: CD45RA+ positively selected. The chain has TRBV28 and TRBJ2-1; weak D call: TRBD2 (5 bases). The clonotype originates from a man younger than 40 in good health. CDR3 residues: CASSDKSGLFYNEQFF. CDR3 bases: TGTGCCAGCAGTGACAAGAGCGGTTTGTTTTACAATGAGCAGTTCTTC.